The 28 T cell receptor beta chains given below trace back to one sample, sequenced in a study of shared clonotypes between healthy human individuals. Clones were sequenced by immunoSEQ multiplex PCR, and TCRdb holds only the in-frame ones, with some missing. This table has about 1.5 million clones, 95% to 99% appearing once. Material for sequencing was naive CD4+ T cells sorted from blood. Subset here: CD45RA+ positively selected. These TCRs come from a young man in good health.

The CDR3 nucleotides are TGCGCCAGCAGCCAAATAGCGGGGCGGGCTTTCGGGGAGCTGTTTTTT. Its protein product is CASSQIAGRAFGELFF. The chain uses TRBV4-3 and TRBJ2-2; 8 bases are a match to TRBD2. Germline assignment: CDR1 LGHNA and CDR2 YSLEER. J lost 7 bases, V lost 2 bases, and 9 bases had no gene match. The CDR3 runs to 16 residues.

Remarks on this clone: Other DNA variants within this sample encode the same CDR3. The gene calls are TRBV5-1 and TRBJ1-5; D gene unclear. Looked up from germline, CDR1 is SGHRS and CDR2 is YFSETQ. The V end was cut by 0 bases, the J end by 0 bases, with 7 bases between. The CDR3 is 15 amino acids. Here the CDR3 reads CASSLEGYSNQPQHF. CDR3 DNA sequence: TGCGCCAGCAGCTTGGAAGGGTATAGCAATCAGCCCCAGCATTTT.

The gene calls are TRBV9 and TRBJ2-1, with 8 positions matching TRBD2. There are 15 residues in the CDR3. Germline CDR1 is SGDLS and CDR2 is YYNGEE. With 4 bases clipped from V and 2 bases from J, the junction kept 5 bases outside the gene matches. This chain's CDR3 is CASSPSGSPYNEQFF. For the CDR3, the DNA is TGTGCCAGCAGCCCCAGCGGGAGCCCCTACAATGAGCAGTTCTTC.

The chain combines TRBV5-1 with TRBJ2-7; TRBD2 matches 8 bases. In germline, CDR1 is SGHRS, CDR2 YFSETQ. The CDR3 length is 14 residues. V was pared by 4 bases and J by 2 bases, with 5 bases of the junction left unmatched. CDR3 sequence (DNA): TGCGCCAGCAGCCCCGGGACTAGAACCTACGAGCAGTACTTC. This gives the protein CASSPGTRTYEQYF.

The chain employs TRBV19 and TRBJ1-1; no definite D call. Germline V gives CDR1 LNHDA, CDR2 SQIVND (reference sequence). Trimming took 0 bases from V and 0 from J, leaving 5 bases between them. CDR3 size: 14 residues. The CDR3 is CASSIEGLNTEAFF. CDR3 coding DNA: TGTGCCAGTAGTATAGAAGGATTGAACACTGAAGCTTTCTTT. The full variable domain, with the rest looked up from reference TRBV19 and TRBJ1-1, is DGGITQSPKYLFRKEGQNVTLSCEQNLNHDAMYWYRQDPGQGLRLIYYSQIVNDFQKGDIAEGYSVSREKKESFPLTVTSAQKNPTAFYLCASSIEGLNTEAFFGQGTRLTVV.

This clone was recorded a few times. This rearrangement joins TRBV7-2 to TRBJ1-5; unclear D gene. This CDR3 comprises 14 residues. V lost 1 base and J lost 7, with 11 bases in between. The germline V gene has CDR1 SGHTA and CDR2 FQGNSA. This CDR3 reads CASSLGGPGQPQHF. The CDR3 nucleotides are TGTGCCAGCAGCTTAGGCGGGCCGGGGCAGCCCCAGCATTTT.

This clone was seen only once. The chain recombines TRBV29-1 with TRBJ2-1; D might be TRBD2 (5 bases). CDR3 length: 16 residues. The V end was cut by 6 bases, the J end by 2 bases, with 20 bases between. Germline values: CDR1 SQVTM, CDR2 ANQGSEA. The CDR3 DNA reads TGCAGCGTCCCCAGGAAGGCTAGCCGACCCTACAATGAGCAGTTCTTC. It yields the protein CSVPRKASRPYNEQFF.

About this clone: A read error may account for a junction end that differs from germline. This chain connects TRBV19 to TRBJ2-1; D might be TRBD2 (6 bases). This CDR3 contains 11 residues. CDR1 LNHDA and CDR2 SQIVND come from the germline V gene (reference sequence). CDR3: CGSSSYNEQFF. CDR3 coding DNA: TGCGGGAGCTCCTCCTACAATGAGCAGTTCTTC.

The chain employs TRBV5-1 and TRBJ2-3; TRBD2 agrees at 10 bases. V trimming: 4 bases; J trimming: 2 bases; junction bases outside the gene matches: 7. The CDR3 is made up of 16 amino acids. Germline CDR1 reads SGHRS; CDR2 reads YFSETQ. The CDR3 loop reads CASSILAGASTDTQYF. The CDR3, as DNA: TGCGCCAGCAGCATCCTAGCGGGAGCCTCCACAGATACGCAGTATTTT.

The chain combines TRBV15 with TRBJ1-4; D is unclear. V was cut by 0 bases and J by 9 bases, with 8 bases left in between. Per germline, CDR1 LNHNV and CDR2 YYDKDF (reference sequence). The CDR3 has 13 residues. The CDR3 region has the DNA TGTGCCACCAGCAGAGATGAAGCGAAAAAACTGTTTTTT. Its protein product is CATSRDEAKKLFF.

As concerns this clone: Lacking the conserved final phenylalanine or tryptophan, this CDR3 likely reflects a read error. Because the CDR3's place on the DNA is in doubt, the DNA is left out and the CDR3 is given as listed by TCRdb. V and J are TRBV4-1 and TRBJ2-7; the table names TRBD1, a call not compared with the DNA. CDR1 and CDR2 (germline): MGHRA, YSYEKL. The CDR3 numbers 12 amino acids, ends counted. The CDR3 loop reads CASTASPDTRGP.

The DNA for the CDR3 is TGTGCCTGGAGTGTAATAGGTAATGAGCAGTTCTTC. Translated, it gives CAWSVIGNEQFF. The J gene is TRBJ2-1, the V gene TRBV30; D unresolved. Germline CDR1 reads GTSNPN; CDR2 reads SVGIG (reference sequence). V shed 0 bases and J shed 7 bases, with 7 bases lying between them. CDR3 length: 12 amino acids.

To note about this clone: This sample also contains other DNA sequences that code for the same CDR3. This chain uses TRBV25-1 with TRBJ2-7; D is uncertain. The CDR3 has 11 residues. With 4 bases removed from V and 4 bases from J, the gap between germline ends came to 5 bases. The V gene's germline CDR1 is MGHDK and CDR2 SYGVNS. The CDR3 here is CASSGGYEQYF. CDR3 DNA sequence: TGTGCCAGCAGTGGAGGATACGAGCAGTACTTC.

The chain joins TRBV5-1 to TRBJ1-2; TRBD1 aligns across 11 bases. The trim removed 0 bases at V and 9 bases at J, leaving 7 bases unmatched. The CDR3 contains 15 residues. Per germline, CDR1 SGHRS and CDR2 YFSETQ. The CDR3 DNA sequence: TGCGCCAGCAGCTTGGTCGGACAGGGGGCCTTAAGCTACACCTTC. Translated, it gives CASSLVGQGALSYTF. The full variable domain, its missing parts supplied by reference TRBV5-1 and TRBJ1-2, is KAGVTQTPRYLIKTRGQQVTLSCSPISGHRSVSWYQQTPGQGLQFLFEYFSETQRNKGNFPGRFSGRQFSNSRSEMNVSTLELGDSALYLCASSLVGQGALSYTFGSGTRLTVV.

The genes are TRBV7-9 and TRBJ2-3; 7 nucleotides align to TRBD2. The CDR3 is 15 amino acids. Trimming at V came to 5 bases and at J to 3 bases, leaving 8 bases not matched to a gene. Germline CDR1 is SEHNR and CDR2 is FQNEAQ (reference sequence). The CDR3 is CASSLRGLKTDTQYF. The CDR3 DNA reads as TGTGCCAGCAGCCTTCGGGGACTAAAAACAGATACGCAGTATTTT.

The rearrangement uses TRBV7-2 and TRBJ2-3; D remains unclear. Trimming pared 6 bases from V and 0 bases from J, leaving 10 bases between. Germline assignment: CDR1 SGHTA and CDR2 FQGNSA. CDR3 length equals 14 residues. CDR3 in amino acids: CASRPPSSTDTQYF. CDR3 DNA: TGTGCCAGCAGGCCGCCCTCTAGCACAGATACGCAGTATTTT. Based on the CDR3 plus reference TRBV7-2 and TRBJ2-3, the full variable domain is GAGVSQSPSNKVTEKGKDVELRCDPISGHTALYWYRQSLGQGLEFLIYFQGNSAPDKSGLPSDRFSAERTGGSVSTLTIQRTQQEDSAVYLCASRPPSSTDTQYFGPGTRLTVL.

This clone has just one count. The chain joins TRBV15 to TRBJ2-1; D is uncertain. The CDR3 has 15 residues. Germline values: CDR1 LNHNV, CDR2 YYDKDF (reference sequence). Trimming stripped 0 bases from V and 7 bases from J, with 13 bases between. In DNA, the CDR3 is TGTGCCACCAGCAGAGAGCTAACAAACATAAATGAGCAGTTCTTC. Its protein is CATSRELTNINEQFF. The complete variable domain, with remaining parts taken from reference TRBV15 and TRBJ2-1, reads DAMVIQNPRYQVTQFGKPVTLSCSQTLNHNVMYWYQQKSSQAPKLLFHYYDKDFNNEADTPDNFQSRRPNTSFCFLDIRSPGLGDTAMYLCATSRELTNINEQFFGPGTRLTVL.

Of note for this clone: The sample has other DNA sequences that encode this CDR3 too. The J gene is TRBJ2-5, the V gene TRBV29-1, with D perhaps TRBD2 (7 bases). Germline CDR1 and CDR2: SQVTM and ANQGSEA. This CDR3 spans 12 amino acids. Trimming pared 6 bases from V and 5 bases from J, leaving 13 bases between. The CDR3 is CSVWGGSETQYF. The CDR3 DNA follows: TGCAGCGTCTGGGGGGGCAGTGAGACCCAGTACTTC.

This chain links TRBV5-1 with TRBJ2-3; 10 nucleotides line up with TRBD2. The germline CDR1 and CDR2 sequences are SGHRS and YFSETQ. The trim removed 3 bases at V and 0 bases at J, leaving 7 bases unmatched. This CDR3 is 17 amino acids long. Written as DNA, the CDR3 is TGCGCCAGCAGCTCGGGGACTAGCGCTCACAGCACAGATACGCAGTATTTT. As protein: CASSSGTSAHSTDTQYF. Full variable domain (missing parts from reference TRBV5-1 and TRBJ2-3): KAGVTQTPRYLIKTRGQQVTLSCSPISGHRSVSWYQQTPGQGLQFLFEYFSETQRNKGNFPGRFSGRQFSNSRSEMNVSTLELGDSALYLCASSSGTSAHSTDTQYFGPGTRLTVL.

V and J are TRBV9 and TRBJ2-7, with 13 bases fitting TRBD2. Germline V gene sequence: CDR1 SGDLS, CDR2 YYNGEE. J lost 5 bases, V lost 4 bases, and 6 bases had no gene match. This CDR3 is 15 amino acids long. The CDR3 protein is CASSPHGLAGDEQYF. CDR3 DNA: TGTGCCAGCAGCCCTCATGGACTAGCGGGAGACGAGCAGTACTTC.

The chain is built from TRBV28 and TRBJ1-5, with TRBD1 matching over 7 bases. After removal of 5 bases from V and 7 bases from J, the junction contained 5 bases not matched to a gene. Germline-derived CDR1 and CDR2 are MDHEN and SYDVKM. The CDR3 sequence is 13 residues long. CDR3 in DNA: TGTGCCAGCAGTCCTGACAGGGCCCAGCCCCAGCATTTT. Translation: CASSPDRAQPQHF.

The chain has TRBV30 and TRBJ2-7; TRBD1 might be the D (6 bases). Germline CDR1 GTSNPN, CDR2 SVGIG (reference sequence). There are 15 residues in the CDR3. Trimming removed 4 bases at V and 0 bases at J, with 16 bases between. The CDR3 DNA sequence: TGTGCCTGGAATGGACCGGGACACTCCTCCTACGAGCAGTACTTC. It is translated as CAWNGPGHSSYEQYF.

This clone was recorded once. The chain links TRBV19 to TRBJ2-4; 13 positions match TRBD2. Losses at the gene ends were 3 bases for V and 1 base for J; bases not matched to a gene: 9. Per germline, CDR1 LNHDA and CDR2 SQIVND (reference sequence). The length of the CDR3 is 19 residues. In DNA, the CDR3 is TGTGCCAGTAGTATGGGACTAGCGGGAATGTGGGGGGCCAAAAACATTCAGTACTTC. Translating it yields CASSMGLAGMWGAKNIQYF. Looking up the rest from reference TRBV19 and TRBJ2-4 gives the full variable domain: DGGITQSPKYLFRKEGQNVTLSCEQNLNHDAMYWYRQDPGQGLRLIYYSQIVNDFQKGDIAEGYSVSREKKESFPLTVTSAQKNPTAFYLCASSMGLAGMWGAKNIQYFGAGTRLSVL.

This rearrangement joins TRBV5-1 to TRBJ2-6; TRBD2 matches at 10 bases. Germline loops: CDR1 SGHRS, CDR2 YFSETQ. V gave up 5 bases and J gave up 0 bases; unmatched junction bases: 8. The CDR3 extends over 18 amino acids. CDR3 amino acids: CASRVASGRFSGANVLTF. The CDR3, as DNA: TGCGCCAGCAGAGTCGCTAGCGGGAGATTCTCTGGGGCCAACGTCCTGACTTTC.

The chain carries TRBV6-4 and TRBJ2-7, with 9 bases aligning to TRBD2. The CDR3 is 15 amino acids. Germline values: CDR1 MRHNA, CDR2 SNTAGT. The junction had 5 bases not matched to a gene; V was cut back by 5 bases and J by 0 bases. CDR3 residues: CASSILAGSSYEQYF. DNA of the CDR3: TGTGCCAGCAGTATTCTAGCGGGAAGCTCCTACGAGCAGTACTTC.

The chain joins TRBV19 to TRBJ2-4; the match to TRBD1 covers 8 bases. V lost 3 bases to trimming and J lost 0 bases; unmatched junction nucleotides: 7. The CDR3 is 17 residues long. Germline V gives CDR1 LNHDA, CDR2 SQIVND (reference sequence). This CDR3 reads CASSMRGRGLAKNIQYF. The CDR3 nucleotides are TGTGCCAGTAGTATGAGGGGCAGGGGGCTAGCCAAAAACATTCAGTACTTC.

V and J are TRBV19 and TRBJ2-7; D ambiguous. V shed 6 bases and J shed 0 bases, with 21 bases lying between them. The CDR3 is made up of 17 amino acids. CDR1 and CDR2 from the germline V gene are LNHDA and SQIVND (reference sequence). The CDR3 DNA reads as TGTGCCAGTAGCAAGCCCTCTACAACCCTGAGCTCCTACGAGCAGTACTTC. Amino acids: CASSKPSTTLSSYEQYF.

For this clone: The same CDR3 can be traced to other DNA sequences in this sample. J is TRBJ2-7 and V is TRBV5-4; possible D gene TRBD2, 5 bases. V was clipped by 3 bases and J by 2 bases, with 9 bases between them. Germline V lookup: CDR1 SGHNT, CDR2 YYREEE (reference sequence). The CDR3 has 13 amino acids. The CDR3 DNA is TGTGCCAGCAGCTCGACGGGAACCTACGAGCAGTACTTC. It yields the protein CASSSTGTYEQYF. Full variable domain (remainder filled in from reference TRBV5-4 and TRBJ2-7): ETGVTQSPTHLIKTRGQQVTLRCSSQSGHNTVSWYQQALGQGPQFIFQYYREEENGRGNFPPRFSGLQFPNYSSELNVNALELDDSALYLCASSSTGTYEQYFGPGTRLTVT.